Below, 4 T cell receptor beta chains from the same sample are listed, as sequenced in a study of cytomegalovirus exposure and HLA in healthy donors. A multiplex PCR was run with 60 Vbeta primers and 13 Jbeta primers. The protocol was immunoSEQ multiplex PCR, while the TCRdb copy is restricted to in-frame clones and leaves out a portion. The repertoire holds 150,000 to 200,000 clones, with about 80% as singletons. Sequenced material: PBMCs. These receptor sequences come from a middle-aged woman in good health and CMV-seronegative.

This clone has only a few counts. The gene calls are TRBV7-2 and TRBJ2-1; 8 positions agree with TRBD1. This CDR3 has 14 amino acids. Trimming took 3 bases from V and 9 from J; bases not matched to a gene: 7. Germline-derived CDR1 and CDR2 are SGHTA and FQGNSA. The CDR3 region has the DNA TGTGCCAGCAGCTTCCCTGACAGGGGCAGTGAGCAGTTCTTC. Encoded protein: CASSFPDRGSEQFF.

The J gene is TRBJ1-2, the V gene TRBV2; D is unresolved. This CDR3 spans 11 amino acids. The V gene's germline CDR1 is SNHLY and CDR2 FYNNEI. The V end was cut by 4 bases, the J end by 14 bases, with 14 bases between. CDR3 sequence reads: CASSARDSRTF. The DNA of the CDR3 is TGTGCCAGCAGTGCCCGGGATAGTCGGACCTTC.

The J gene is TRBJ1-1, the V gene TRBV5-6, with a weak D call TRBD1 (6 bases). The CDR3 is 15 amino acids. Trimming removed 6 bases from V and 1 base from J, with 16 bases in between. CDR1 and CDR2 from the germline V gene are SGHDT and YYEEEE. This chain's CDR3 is CASTKWGQPNTEAFF. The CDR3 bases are TGTGCCAGCACAAAGTGGGGACAACCGAACACTGAAGCTTTCTTT.

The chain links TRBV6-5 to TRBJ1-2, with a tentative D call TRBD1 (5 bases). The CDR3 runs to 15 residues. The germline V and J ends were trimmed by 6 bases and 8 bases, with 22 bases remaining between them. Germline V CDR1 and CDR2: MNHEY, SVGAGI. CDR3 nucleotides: TGTGCCAGCAGAAAGGGACTCGTCAGCAGTGTGGGCTACACCTTC. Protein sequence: CASRKGLVSSVGYTF.